This entry features one T cell receptor beta chain sequence. As yet, its antigen is unknown. CDR3 length: 16 amino acids. Germline V gives CDR1 SGHTA, CDR2 FQGTGA. V was shortened by 3 bases and J by 0 bases, with 11 bases between the two germline ends. The protocol was immunoSEQ multiplex PCR, while the TCRdb copy is restricted to in-frame clones and leaves out a portion. The sample shows 50,000 to 65,000 clones, around 95% of them seen only once. This record belongs to a study of cytomegalovirus exposure and HLA in healthy donors. Background on the study: The 95 to 150 validation repertoires used a platform that matched the one used for the 550 to 800 first-cohort repertoires, as a later analysis reported.

Overall study results and limits: First-cohort TCR clusters were later found to tend to co-occur in the 120 or so validation repertoires. Most TCR sequences were seen very rarely across donors, but some public TCRs occurred in many. Reportedly, diagnosis of cytomegalovirus status by the classifier showed high specificity and sensitivity.

The sample consisted of PBMCs. The sequence was collected from a woman between 18 and 29 years old in good health and CMV-seropositive. The V and J genes are TRBV7-3 and TRBJ2-2, with D possibly TRBD2 on 6 matching bases. The CDR3 protein is CASSFSGRTNTGELFF. The CDR3 nucleotides read TGTGCCAGCAGCTTTAGCGGAAGAACGAACACCGGGGAGCTGTTTTTT.